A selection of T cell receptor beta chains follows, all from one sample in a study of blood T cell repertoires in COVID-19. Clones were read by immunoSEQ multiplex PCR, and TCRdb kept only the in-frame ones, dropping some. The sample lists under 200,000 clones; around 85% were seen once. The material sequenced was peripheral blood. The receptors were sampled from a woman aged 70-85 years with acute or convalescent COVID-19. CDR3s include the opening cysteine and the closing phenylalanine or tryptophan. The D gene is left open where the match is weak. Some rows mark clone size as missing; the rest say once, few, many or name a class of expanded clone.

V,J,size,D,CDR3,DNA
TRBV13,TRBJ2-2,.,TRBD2,CASSLGGTSVYTGELFF,TGTGCCAGCAGCTTAGGGGGGACTAGCGTTTACACCGGGGAGCTGTTTTTT
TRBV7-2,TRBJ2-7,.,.,CASSLDRAYEQYF,TGTGCCAGCAGCTTAGACAGGGCCTACGAGCAGTACTTC
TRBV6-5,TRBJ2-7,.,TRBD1,CASRRWDSSYEQYF,TGTGCCAGCAGACGTTGGGACAGCTCCTACGAGCAGTACTTC
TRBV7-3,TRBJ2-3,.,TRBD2,CASSLEGGPTDTQYF,TGTGCCAGCAGCTTGGAGGGAGGGCCCACAGATACGCAGTATTTT
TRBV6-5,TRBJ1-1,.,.,CASRSDTRNTEAFF,TGTGCCAGCAGGTCCGATACACGGAACACTGAAGCTTTCTTT
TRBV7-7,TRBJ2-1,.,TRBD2,CASSAGGSGSSYNEQFF,TGTGCTAGCAGCGCGGGTGGTAGCGGGAGCTCCTACAATGAGCAGTTCTTC
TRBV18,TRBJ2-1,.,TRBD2,CASSTSGGSYNEQFF,TGTGCCAGCTCAACAAGCGGGGGATCCTACAATGAGCAGTTCTTC
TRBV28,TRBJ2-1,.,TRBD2,CASWTSGSMSEQFF,TGTGCCAGCTGGACTAGCGGGAGTATGAGTGAGCAGTTCTTC
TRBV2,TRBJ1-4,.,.,CASSERPVSTKLFF,TGTGCCAGCAGTGAGAGGCCAGTCTCTACAAAACTGTTTTTT
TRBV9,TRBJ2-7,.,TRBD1,CASSVAGDRGSWQYF,TGTGCCAGCAGCGTAGCGGGGGACAGGGGCTCGTGGCAGTACTTC
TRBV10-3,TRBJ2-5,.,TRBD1,CAIRRGQGQETQYF,TGTGCCATCAGGAGGGGACAGGGGCAAGAGACCCAGTACTTC
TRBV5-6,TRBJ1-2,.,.,CASSLGANYGYTF,TGTGCCAGCAGCTTGGGAGCTAACTATGGCTACACCTTC
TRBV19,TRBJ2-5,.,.,CASSPGTVETQYF,TGTGCCAGTAGCCCCGGGACTGTAGAGACCCAGTACTTC
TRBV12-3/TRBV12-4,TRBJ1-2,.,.,CASSLNINYGYTF,TGTGCCAGCAGTTTAAACATCAACTATGGCTACACCTTC
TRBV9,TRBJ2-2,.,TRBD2,CASSVGAAGAAGELFF,TGTGCCAGCAGCGTAGGCGCGGCGGGAGCTGCCGGGGAGCTGTTTTTT
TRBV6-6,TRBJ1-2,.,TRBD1,CASTSPGTGYGYTF,TGTGCCAGCACCTCTCCCGGGACAGGGTATGGCTACACCTTC
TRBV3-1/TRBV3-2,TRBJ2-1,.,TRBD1,CASSRMRQGNLYNEQFF,TGTGCCAGCAGCCGGATGCGACAGGGGAATTTGTACAATGAGCAGTTCTTC
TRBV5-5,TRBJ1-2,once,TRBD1,CASSLQGFNYGYTF,TGTGCCAGCAGCCTACAGGGGTTCAACTATGGCTACACCTTC
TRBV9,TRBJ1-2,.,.,CASSVVGGGYTF,TGTGCCAGCAGCGTAGTGGGGGGTGGCTACACCTTC
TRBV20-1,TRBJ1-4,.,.,CSASGQGNEKLFF,TGCAGTGCTAGTGGGCAGGGCAATGAAAAACTGTTTTTT
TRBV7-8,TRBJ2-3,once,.,CASSLAALTGPGGSTDTQYF,TGTGCCAGCAGCTTAGCGGCTCTTACAGGGCCCGGTGGTAGCACAGATACGCAGTATTTT
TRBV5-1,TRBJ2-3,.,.,CASSLASDLDTQYF,TGCGCCAGCAGCTTGGCCTCTGACTTAGATACGCAGTATTTT
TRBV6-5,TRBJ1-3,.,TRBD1,CASSPGTGFAIYF,TGTGCCAGCAGTCCCGGGACAGGGTTTGCCATATATTTT